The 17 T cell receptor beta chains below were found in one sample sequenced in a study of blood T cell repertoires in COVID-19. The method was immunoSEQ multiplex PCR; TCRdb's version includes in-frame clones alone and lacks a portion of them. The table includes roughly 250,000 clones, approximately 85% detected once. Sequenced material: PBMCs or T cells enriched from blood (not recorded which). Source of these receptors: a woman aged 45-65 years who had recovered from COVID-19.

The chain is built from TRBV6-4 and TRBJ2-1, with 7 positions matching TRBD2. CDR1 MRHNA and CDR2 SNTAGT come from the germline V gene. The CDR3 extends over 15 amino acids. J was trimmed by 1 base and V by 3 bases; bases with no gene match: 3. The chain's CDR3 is CASSEGEGSYNEQFF. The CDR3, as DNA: TGTGCCAGCAGTGAAGGGGAGGGGTCCTACAATGAGCAGTTCTTC.

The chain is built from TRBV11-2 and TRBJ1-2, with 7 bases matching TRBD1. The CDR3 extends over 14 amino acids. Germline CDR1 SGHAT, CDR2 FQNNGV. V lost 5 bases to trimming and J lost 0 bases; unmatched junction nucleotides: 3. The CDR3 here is CASSPGTANYGYTF. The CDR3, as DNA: TGTGCCAGCAGCCCCGGGACAGCTAACTATGGCTACACCTTC.

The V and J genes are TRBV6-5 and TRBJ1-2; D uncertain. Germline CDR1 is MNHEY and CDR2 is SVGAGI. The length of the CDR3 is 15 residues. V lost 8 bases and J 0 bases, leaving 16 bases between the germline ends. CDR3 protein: CASRRVELANYGYTF. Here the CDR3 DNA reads TGTGCCAGCCGGCGGGTGGAGTTAGCTAACTATGGCTACACCTTC.

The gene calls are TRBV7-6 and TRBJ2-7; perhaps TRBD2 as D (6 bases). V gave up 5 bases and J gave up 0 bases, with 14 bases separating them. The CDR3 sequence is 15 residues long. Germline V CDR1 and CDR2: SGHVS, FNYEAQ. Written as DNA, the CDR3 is TGTGCCAGCAGCCTCGCGGAGGGCCCCTCCTACGAGCAGTACTTC. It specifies CASSLAEGPSYEQYF. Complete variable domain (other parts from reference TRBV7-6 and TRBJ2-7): GAGVSQSPRYKVTKRGQDVALRCDPISGHVSLYWYRQALGQGPEFLTYFNYEAQQDKSGLPNDRFSAERPEGSISTLTIQRTEQRDSAMYRCASSLAEGPSYEQYFGPGTRLTVT.

CDR3 DNA: TGTGCCAGCAGCGAGTGGGACAGGGGGCAAGTATTAGCTTTCTTT. Its protein product is CASSEWDRGQVLAFF. The chain carries TRBV7-9 and TRBJ1-1; 12 bases are a match to TRBD1. CDR1 is SEHNR and CDR2 is FQNEAQ in the germline V gene (reference sequence). V gave up 5 bases and J gave up 10 bases; unmatched junction bases: 11. This CDR3 has 15 residues.

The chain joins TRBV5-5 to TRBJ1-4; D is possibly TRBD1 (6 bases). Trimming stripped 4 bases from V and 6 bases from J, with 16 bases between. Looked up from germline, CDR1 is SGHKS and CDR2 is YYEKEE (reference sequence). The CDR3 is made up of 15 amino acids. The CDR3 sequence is CASSMPGAAYEKLFF. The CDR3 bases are TGTGCCAGCAGCATGCCAGGGGCCGCCTATGAAAAACTGTTTTTT.

This CDR3 is CASTRTTGAYGYTF. In DNA, the CDR3 is TGTGCCAGCACACGAACGACGGGTGCCTATGGCTACACCTTC. The chain has TRBV7-8 and TRBJ1-2; D is unclear. The V and J ends lost 7 bases and 4 bases respectively, with 16 bases between them. This CDR3 has 14 amino acids. CDR1 is SGHVS, CDR2 FQNEAQ, per germline.

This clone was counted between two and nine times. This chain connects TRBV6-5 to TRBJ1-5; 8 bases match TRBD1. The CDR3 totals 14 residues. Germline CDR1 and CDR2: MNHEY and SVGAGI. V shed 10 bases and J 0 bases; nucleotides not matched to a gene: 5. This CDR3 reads CATQTGDSNQPQHF. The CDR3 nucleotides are TGTGCCACCCAGACAGGGGATAGCAATCAGCCCCAGCATTTT.

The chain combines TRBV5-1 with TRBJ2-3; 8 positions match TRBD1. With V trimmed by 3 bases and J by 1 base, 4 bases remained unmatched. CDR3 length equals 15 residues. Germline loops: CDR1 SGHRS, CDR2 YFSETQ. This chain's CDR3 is CASSWTGRGTDTQYF. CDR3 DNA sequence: TGCGCCAGCAGCTGGACAGGGCGGGGCACAGATACGCAGTATTTT.

The CDR3 reads CASSEPGGGNEQFF. CDR3 sequence (DNA): TGTGCCAGCAGTGAACCAGGGGGCGGGAATGAGCAGTTCTTC. The rearrangement links TRBV25-1 to TRBJ2-1; TRBD1 matches at 8 bases. The CDR3 is 14 residues long. V was pared by 2 bases and J by 7 bases, with 4 bases of the junction left unmatched. Germline V gene lookup returns CDR1 MGHDK and CDR2 SYGVNS.

CDR3 region: CASSFQAGGASNEQFF. For the CDR3, the DNA is TGTGCCAGCAGCTTCCAAGCGGGAGGTGCGTCGAATGAGCAGTTCTTC. This rearrangement joins TRBV7-8 to TRBJ2-1, with 9 bases matching TRBD2. Germline CDR1 is SGHVS and CDR2 is FQNEAQ. Unmatched junction bases numbered 10, after V lost 3 bases and J lost 7 bases. CDR3 length: 16 residues.

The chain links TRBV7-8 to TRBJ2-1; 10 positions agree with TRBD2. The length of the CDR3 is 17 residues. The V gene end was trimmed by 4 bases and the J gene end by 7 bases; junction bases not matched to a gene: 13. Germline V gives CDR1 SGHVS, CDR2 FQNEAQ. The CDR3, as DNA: TGTGCCAGCAGCTCCGAAAAGGGACTAGCGATTATAAATGAGCAGTTCTTC. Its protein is CASSSEKGLAIINEQFF.

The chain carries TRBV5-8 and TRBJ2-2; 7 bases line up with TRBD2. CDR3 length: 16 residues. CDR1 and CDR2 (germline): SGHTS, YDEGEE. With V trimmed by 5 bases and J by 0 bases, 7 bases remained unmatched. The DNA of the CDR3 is TGTGCCAGCAGACGCCAGCGGGATACGAACACCGGGGAGCTGTTTTTT. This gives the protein CASRRQRDTNTGELFF.

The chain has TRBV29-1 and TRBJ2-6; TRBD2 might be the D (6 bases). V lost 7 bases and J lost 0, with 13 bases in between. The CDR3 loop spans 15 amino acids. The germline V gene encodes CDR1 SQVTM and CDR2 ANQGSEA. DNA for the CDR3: TGCAGCGCGGGACTCGGAGTCTCTGGGGCCAACGTCCTGACTTTC. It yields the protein CSAGLGVSGANVLTF.

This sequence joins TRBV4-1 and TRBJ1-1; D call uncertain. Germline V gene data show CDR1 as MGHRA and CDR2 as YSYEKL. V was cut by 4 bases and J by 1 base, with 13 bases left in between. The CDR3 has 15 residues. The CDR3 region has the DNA TGCGCCAGCAGCCCCCAAGGACTGACGAACACTGAAGCTTTCTTT. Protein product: CASSPQGLTNTEAFF.

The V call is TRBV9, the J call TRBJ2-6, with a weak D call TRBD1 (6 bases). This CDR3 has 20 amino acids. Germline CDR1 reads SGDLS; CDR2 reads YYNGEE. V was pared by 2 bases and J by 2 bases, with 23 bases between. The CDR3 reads CASSVLLGAGPFTGANVLTF. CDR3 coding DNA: TGTGCCAGCAGCGTCCTGTTGGGGGCAGGACCTTTTACTGGGGCCAACGTCCTGACTTTC. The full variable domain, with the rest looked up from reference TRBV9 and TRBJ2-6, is DSGVTQTPKHLITATGQRVTLRCSPRSGDLSVYWYQQSLDQGLQFLIQYYNGEERAKGNILERFSAQQFPDLHSELNLSSLELGDSALYFCASSVLLGAGPFTGANVLTFGAGSRLTVL.

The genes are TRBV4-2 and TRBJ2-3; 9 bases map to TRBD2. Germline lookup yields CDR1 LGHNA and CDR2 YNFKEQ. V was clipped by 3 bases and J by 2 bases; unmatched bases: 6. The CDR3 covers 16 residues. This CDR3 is CASSQAGGPITDTQYF. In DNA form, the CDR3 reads TGTGCCAGCAGCCAGGCGGGAGGGCCCATCACAGATACGCAGTATTTT.